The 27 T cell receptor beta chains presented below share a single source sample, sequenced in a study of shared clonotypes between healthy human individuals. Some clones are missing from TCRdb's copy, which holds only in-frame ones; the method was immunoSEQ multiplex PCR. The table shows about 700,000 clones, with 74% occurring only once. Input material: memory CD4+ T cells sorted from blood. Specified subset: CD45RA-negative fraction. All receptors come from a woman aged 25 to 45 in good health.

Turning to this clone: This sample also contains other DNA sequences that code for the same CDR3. This CDR3 reads CASSPLAGVSNEQFF. For the CDR3, the DNA is TGTGCCAGCAGCCCACTAGCGGGAGTCTCGAATGAGCAGTTCTTC. The V gene is TRBV6-4, the J gene TRBJ2-1; 11 positions agree with TRBD2. Losses at the gene ends were 6 bases for V and 7 bases for J; bases not matched to a gene: 8. This CDR3 contains 15 residues. The germline V gene encodes CDR1 MRHNA and CDR2 SNTAGT.

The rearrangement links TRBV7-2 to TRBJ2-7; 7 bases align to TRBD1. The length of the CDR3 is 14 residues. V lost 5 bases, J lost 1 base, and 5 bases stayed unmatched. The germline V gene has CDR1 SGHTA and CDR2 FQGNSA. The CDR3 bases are TGTGCCAGCAGCCGTCCGGGACAGTCCTACGAGCAGTACTTC. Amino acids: CASSRPGQSYEQYF.

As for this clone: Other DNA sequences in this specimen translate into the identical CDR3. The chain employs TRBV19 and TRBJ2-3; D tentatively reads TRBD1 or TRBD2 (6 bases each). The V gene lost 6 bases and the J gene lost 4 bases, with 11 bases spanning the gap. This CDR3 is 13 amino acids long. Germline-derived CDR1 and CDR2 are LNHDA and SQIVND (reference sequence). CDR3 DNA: TGTGCCAGTAGCAGGGGACTTGCAGATACGCAGTATTTT. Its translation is CASSRGLADTQYF.

CDR3 region: CASSEEAGNTEAFF. The CDR3 coding sequence is TGTGCCAGCAGTGAAGAAGCGGGGAACACTGAAGCTTTCTTT. J is TRBJ1-1 and V is TRBV2; D is uncertain. Between the trimmed V and J ends, which lost 1 base and 1 base, there was a span of 7 bases. The CDR3 totals 14 residues. Germline V gene sequence: CDR1 SNHLY, CDR2 FYNNEI.

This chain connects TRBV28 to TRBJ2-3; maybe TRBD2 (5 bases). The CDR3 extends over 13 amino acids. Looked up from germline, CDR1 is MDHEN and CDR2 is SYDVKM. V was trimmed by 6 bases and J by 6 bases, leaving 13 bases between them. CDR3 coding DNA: TGTGCCAGCAGAGTGAGGGAGCACGATACGCAGTATTTT. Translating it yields CASRVREHDTQYF.

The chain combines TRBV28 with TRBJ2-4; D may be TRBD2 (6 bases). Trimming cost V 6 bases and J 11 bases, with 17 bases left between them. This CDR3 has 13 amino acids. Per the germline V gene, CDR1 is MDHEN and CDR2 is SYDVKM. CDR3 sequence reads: CASSRRDARLQYF. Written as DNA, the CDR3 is TGTGCCAGCAGCCGGCGGGACGCCCGCCTTCAGTACTTC.

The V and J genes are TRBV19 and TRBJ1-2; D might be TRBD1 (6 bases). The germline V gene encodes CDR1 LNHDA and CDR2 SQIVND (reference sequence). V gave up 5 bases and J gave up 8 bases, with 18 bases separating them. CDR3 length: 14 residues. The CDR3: CASSSLSGVEGYTF. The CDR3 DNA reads TGTGCCAGTAGTTCACTCTCAGGGGTGGAAGGCTACACCTTC.

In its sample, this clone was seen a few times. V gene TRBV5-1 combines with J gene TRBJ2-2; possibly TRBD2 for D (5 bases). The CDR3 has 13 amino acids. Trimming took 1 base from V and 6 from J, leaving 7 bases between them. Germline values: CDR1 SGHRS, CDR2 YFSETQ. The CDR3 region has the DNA TGCGCCAGCAGCTTGAGAGCGGCCGGGGAGCTGTTTTTT. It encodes CASSLRAAGELFF. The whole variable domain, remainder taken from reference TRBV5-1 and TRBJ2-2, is KAGVTQTPRYLIKTRGQQVTLSCSPISGHRSVSWYQQTPGQGLQFLFEYFSETQRNKGNFPGRFSGRQFSNSRSEMNVSTLELGDSALYLCASSLRAAGELFFGEGSRLTVL.

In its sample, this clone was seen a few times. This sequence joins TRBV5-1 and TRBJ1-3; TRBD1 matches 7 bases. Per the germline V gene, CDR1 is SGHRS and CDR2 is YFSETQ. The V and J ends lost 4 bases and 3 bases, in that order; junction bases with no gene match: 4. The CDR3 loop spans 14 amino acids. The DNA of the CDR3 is TGCGCCAGCAGCGATGGGACAGTTGGAAACACCATATATTTT. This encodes CASSDGTVGNTIYF.

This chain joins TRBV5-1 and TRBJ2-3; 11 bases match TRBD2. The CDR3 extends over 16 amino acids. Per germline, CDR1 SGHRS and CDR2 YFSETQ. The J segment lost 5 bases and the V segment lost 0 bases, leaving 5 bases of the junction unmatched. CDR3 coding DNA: TGCGCCAGCAGCTTGGGCTTTGGGACTAGCGGAGATACGCAGTATTTT. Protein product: CASSLGFGTSGDTQYF.

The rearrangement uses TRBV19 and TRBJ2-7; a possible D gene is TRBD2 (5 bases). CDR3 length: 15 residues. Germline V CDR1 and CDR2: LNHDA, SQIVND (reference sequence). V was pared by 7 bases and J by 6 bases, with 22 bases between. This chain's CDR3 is CASMVDHTVGAEQYF. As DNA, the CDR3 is TGTGCCAGTATGGTCGACCATACAGTGGGAGCCGAGCAGTACTTC. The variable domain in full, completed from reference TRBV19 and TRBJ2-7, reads DGGITQSPKYLFRKEGQNVTLSCEQNLNHDAMYWYRQDPGQGLRLIYYSQIVNDFQKGDIAEGYSVSREKKESFPLTVTSAQKNPTAFYLCASMVDHTVGAEQYFGPGTRLTVT.

The CDR3 is CASSLYGTGLGELFF. The CDR3 DNA is TGTGCCAGCAGTTTGTATGGGACAGGCCTTGGGGAACTGTTTTTT. The V gene is TRBV28, the J gene TRBJ1-4, with 8 positions matching TRBD1. J lost 12 bases, V lost 3 bases, and 12 bases had no gene match. The CDR3 extends over 15 amino acids. Germline lookup yields CDR1 MDHEN and CDR2 SYDVKM.

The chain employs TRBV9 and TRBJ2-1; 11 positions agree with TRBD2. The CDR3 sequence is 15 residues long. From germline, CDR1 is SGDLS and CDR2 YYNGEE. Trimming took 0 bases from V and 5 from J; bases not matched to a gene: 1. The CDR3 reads CASSVASGRHNEQFF. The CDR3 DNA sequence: TGTGCCAGCAGCGTAGCTAGCGGGAGGCACAATGAGCAGTTCTTC.

CDR3 DNA: TGTGCCAGCTCACCCCTACAGGGGGTCAAGAACACTGAAGCTTTCTTT. Protein product: CASSPLQGVKNTEAFF. This chain connects TRBV18 to TRBJ1-1, with TRBD1 matching over 8 bases. Germline trimming cut 3 bases from V and 1 base from J; bases unmatched to any gene: 7. From germline, CDR1 is KGHSH and CDR2 LQKENI. The CDR3 has 16 residues.

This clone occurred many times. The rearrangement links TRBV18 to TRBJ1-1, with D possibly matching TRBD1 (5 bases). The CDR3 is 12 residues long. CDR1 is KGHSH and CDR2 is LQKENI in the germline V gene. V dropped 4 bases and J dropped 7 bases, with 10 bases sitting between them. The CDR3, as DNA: TGTGCCAGCTCACGGCAGGGTGGTGAAGCTTTCTTT. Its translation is CASSRQGGEAFF. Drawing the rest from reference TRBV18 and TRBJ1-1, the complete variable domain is NAGVMQNPRHLVRRRGQEARLRCSPMKGHSHVYWYRQLPEEGLKFMVYLQKENIIDESGMPKERFSAEFPKEGPSILRIQQVVRGDSAAYFCASSRQGGEAFFGQGTRLTVV.

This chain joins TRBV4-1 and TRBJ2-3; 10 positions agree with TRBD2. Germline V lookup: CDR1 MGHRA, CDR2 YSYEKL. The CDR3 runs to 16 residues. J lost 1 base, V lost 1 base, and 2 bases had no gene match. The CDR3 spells CASSQGLAGRTDTQYF. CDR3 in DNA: TGCGCCAGCAGCCAAGGACTAGCGGGCCGCACAGATACGCAGTATTTT.

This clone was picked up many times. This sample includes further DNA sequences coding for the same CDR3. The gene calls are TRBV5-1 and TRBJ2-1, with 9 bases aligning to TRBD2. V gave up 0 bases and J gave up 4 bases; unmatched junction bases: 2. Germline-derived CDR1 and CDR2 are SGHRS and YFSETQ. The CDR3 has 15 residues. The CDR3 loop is CASSLATSGYNEQFF. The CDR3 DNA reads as TGCGCCAGCAGCTTGGCGACTAGCGGTTACAATGAGCAGTTCTTC.

CDR3 DNA: TGTGCCAGCAAGACTCAGACAGGGGCCCAAGAGACCCAGTACTTC. Translating gives CASKTQTGAQETQYF. This chain uses TRBV5-5 with TRBJ2-5; 8 positions match TRBD1. Germline CDR1 reads SGHKS; CDR2 reads YYEKEE (reference sequence). The ends lost 6 bases at V and 1 base at J; junction bases unmatched: 8. The CDR3 covers 15 residues.

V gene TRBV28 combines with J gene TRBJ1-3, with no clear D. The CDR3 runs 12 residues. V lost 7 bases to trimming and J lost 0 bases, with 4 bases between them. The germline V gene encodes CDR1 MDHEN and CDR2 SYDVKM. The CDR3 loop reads CASTSSGNTIYF. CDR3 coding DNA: TGTGCCAGCACAAGCTCTGGAAACACCATATATTTT.

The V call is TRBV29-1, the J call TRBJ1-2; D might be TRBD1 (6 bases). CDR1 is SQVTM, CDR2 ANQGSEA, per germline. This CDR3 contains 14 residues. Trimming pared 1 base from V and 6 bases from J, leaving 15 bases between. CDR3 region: CSVEALQGVHGYTF. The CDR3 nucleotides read TGCAGCGTTGAAGCTTTACAGGGAGTGCATGGCTACACCTTC.

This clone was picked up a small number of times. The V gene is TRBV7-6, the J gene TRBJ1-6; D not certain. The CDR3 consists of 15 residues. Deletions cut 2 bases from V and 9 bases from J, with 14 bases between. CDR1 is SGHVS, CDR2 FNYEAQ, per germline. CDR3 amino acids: CASSLQDGGGSPLHF. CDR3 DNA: TGTGCCAGCAGCTTACAGGACGGAGGCGGTTCACCCCTCCACTTT.

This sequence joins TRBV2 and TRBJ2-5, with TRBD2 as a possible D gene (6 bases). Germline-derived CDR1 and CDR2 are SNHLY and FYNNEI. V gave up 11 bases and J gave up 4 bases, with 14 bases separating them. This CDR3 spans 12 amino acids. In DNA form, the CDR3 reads TGTGCCGGCACACTAGCAGGAGAGACCCAGTACTTC. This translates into CAGTLAGETQYF.

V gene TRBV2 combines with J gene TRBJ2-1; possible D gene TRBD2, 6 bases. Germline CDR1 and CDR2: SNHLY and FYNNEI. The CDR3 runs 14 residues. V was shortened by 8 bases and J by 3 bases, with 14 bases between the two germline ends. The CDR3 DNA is TGTGCCAGCGGAGGGCACGTTCTCTACAATGAGCAGTTCTTC. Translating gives CASGGHVLYNEQFF.

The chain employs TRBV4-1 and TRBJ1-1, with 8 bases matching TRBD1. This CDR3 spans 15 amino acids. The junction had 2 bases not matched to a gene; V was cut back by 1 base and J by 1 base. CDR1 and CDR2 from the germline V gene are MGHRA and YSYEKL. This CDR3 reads CASSQGDRKNTEAFF. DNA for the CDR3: TGCGCCAGCAGCCAAGGGGACAGGAAGAACACTGAAGCTTTCTTT.

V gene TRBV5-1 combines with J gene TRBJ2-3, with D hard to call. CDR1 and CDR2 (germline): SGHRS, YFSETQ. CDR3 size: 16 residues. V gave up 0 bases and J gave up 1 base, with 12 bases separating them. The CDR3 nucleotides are TGCGCCAGCAGCTTGGCCCGGGTAGCAGGCACAGATACGCAGTATTTT. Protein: CASSLARVAGTDTQYF.

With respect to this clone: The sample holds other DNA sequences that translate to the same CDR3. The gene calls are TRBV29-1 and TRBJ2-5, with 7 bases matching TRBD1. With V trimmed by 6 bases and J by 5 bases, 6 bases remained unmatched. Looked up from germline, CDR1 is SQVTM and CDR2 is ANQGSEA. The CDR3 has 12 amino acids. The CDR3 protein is CSVDRGRETQYF. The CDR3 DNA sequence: TGCAGCGTCGATAGGGGGCGGGAGACCCAGTACTTC.

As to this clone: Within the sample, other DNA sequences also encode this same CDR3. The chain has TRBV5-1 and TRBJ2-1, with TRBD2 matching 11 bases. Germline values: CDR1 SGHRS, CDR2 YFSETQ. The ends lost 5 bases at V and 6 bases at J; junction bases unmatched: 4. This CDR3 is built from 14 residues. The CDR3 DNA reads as TGCGCCAGCAGTCCTGGGACTAGCGGCAATGAGCAGTTCTTC. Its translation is CASSPGTSGNEQFF.